The rows below give T cell receptor beta chains drawn from one sample of a study of blood T cell repertoires in COVID-19. Produced via immunoSEQ multiplex PCR; TCRdb's table is partial and in-frame only. The table lists around 97,000 clones, roughly 87% of them singletons. Sequencing was done on a sample of peripheral blood. These receptors all come from a woman of 80 years or more in a cohort sampled during active COVID-19. Each CDR3 is given with its conserved first and last residue.

length,V,CDR3
15,TRBV19,CASRIAASGITEAFF
16,TRBV6-5,CASSYLHPRVSGEQYF
14,TRBV29-1,CSATVDISNYGYTF
14,TRBV28,CASSLGTGNTEAFF
14,TRBV7-3,CASRKVAWDIEAFF
17,TRBV19,CASSIGTSGRDYNEQFF
16,TRBV11-2,CASSYPEGSSTDTQYF
13,TRBV2,CASRRTGFTEQYF
14,TRBV4-1,CASSLGQVQETQYF
18,TRBV11-2,CASSLAGGLTKAKNIQYF
13,TRBV18,CASSPAGTDTQYF
16,TRBV19,CASSIVRTGGFNEQFF
13,TRBV10-1,CASRNQGNTEAFF
14,TRBV7-8,CASSSGLARYEQYF
14,TRBV5-1,CASRWTGMNTEAFF
14,TRBV27,CASSSTSALGEQYF
13,TRBV14,CASSPIPQVIRYF
16,TRBV5-1,CASSLDPSGSTGTQYF